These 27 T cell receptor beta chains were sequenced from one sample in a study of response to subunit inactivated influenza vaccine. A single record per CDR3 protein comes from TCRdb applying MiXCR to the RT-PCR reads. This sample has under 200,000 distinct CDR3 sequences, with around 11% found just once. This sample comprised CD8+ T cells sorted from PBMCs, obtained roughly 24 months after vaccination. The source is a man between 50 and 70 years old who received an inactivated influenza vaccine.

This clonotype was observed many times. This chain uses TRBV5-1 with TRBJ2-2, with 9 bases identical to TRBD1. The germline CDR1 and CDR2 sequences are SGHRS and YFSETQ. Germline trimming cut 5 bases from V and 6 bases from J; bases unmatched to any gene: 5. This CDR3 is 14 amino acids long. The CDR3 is CASRAGTGPGELFF. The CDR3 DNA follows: TGCGCCAGCAGAGCCGGGACAGGGCCCGGGGAGCTGTTTTTT.

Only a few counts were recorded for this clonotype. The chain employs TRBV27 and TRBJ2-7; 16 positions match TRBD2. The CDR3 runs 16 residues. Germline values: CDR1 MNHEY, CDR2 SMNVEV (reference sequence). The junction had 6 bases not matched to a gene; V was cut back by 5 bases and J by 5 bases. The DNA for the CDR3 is TGTGCCAGCAGTCTAGGGACTAGCGGGAGGGCCAACGAGCAGTACTTC. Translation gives CASSLGTSGRANEQYF.

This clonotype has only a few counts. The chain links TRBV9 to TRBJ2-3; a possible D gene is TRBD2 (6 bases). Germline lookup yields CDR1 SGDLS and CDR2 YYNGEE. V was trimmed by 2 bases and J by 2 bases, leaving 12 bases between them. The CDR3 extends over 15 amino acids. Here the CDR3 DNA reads TGTGCCAGCAGCGTTTTTAGCGGAGACACAGATACGCAGTATTTT. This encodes CASSVFSGDTDTQYF.

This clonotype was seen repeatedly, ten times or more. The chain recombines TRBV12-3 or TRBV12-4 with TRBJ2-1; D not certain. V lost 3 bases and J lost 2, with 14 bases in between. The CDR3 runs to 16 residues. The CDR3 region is CASSFGQSVTYNEQFF. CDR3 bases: TGTGCCAGCAGTTTTGGCCAAAGTGTTACCTACAATGAGCAGTTCTTC.

The CDR3 coding sequence is TGTGCCAGCAGTTTAGTTGTCCGGGATTCGCAGTATTTT. Protein sequence: CASSLVVRDSQYF. This rearrangement joins TRBV12-3 or TRBV12-4 to TRBJ2-3, with D possibly matching TRBD2 (5 bases). Between the trimmed V and J ends, which lost 1 base and 10 bases, there was a span of 12 bases. CDR3 length: 13 residues.

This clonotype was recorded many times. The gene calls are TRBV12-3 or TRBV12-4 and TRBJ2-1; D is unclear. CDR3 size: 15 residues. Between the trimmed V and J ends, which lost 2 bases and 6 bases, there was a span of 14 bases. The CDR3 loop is CASSLSTAKGNEQFF. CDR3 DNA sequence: TGTGCCAGCAGTTTAAGCACAGCAAAGGGCAATGAGCAGTTCTTC.

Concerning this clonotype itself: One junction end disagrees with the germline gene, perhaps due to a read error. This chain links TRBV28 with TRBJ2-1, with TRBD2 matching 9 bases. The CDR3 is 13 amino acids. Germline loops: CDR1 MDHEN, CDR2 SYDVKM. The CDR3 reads CTSRASGKNEQFF. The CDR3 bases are TGTACCAGCAGGGCTAGCGGGAAGAATGAGCAGTTCTTC.

CDR3 sequence (DNA): TGTGCCAGCAGCTATGTCAAAAACATTCAGTACTTC. Its translation is CASSYVKNIQYF. The chain is built from TRBV7-9 and TRBJ2-4, with D unresolved. Germline loops: CDR1 SEHNR, CDR2 FQNEAQ (reference sequence). This CDR3 is 12 amino acids long. V was trimmed by 4 bases and J by 3 bases, leaving 4 bases between them.

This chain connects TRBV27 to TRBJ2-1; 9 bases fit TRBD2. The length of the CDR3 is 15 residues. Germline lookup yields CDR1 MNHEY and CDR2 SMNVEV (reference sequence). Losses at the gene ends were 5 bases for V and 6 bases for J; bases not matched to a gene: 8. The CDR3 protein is CASSPTAGGINEQFF. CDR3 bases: TGTGCCAGCAGTCCCACGGCGGGAGGGATCAATGAGCAGTTCTTC.

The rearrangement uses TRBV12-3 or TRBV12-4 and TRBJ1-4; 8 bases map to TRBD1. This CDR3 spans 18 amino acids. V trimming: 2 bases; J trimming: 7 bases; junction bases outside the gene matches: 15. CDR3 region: CASSLLGPQGAGGEKLFF. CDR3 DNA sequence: TGTGCCAGCAGTTTACTAGGTCCCCAGGGGGCAGGCGGTGAAAAACTGTTTTTT.

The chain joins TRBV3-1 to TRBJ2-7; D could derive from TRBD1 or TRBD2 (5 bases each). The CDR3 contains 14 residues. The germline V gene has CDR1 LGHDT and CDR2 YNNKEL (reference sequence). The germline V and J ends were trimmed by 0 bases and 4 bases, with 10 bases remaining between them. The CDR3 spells CASSQDKRGYEQYF. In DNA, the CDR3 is TGTGCCAGCAGCCAAGATAAGAGGGGATACGAGCAGTACTTC.

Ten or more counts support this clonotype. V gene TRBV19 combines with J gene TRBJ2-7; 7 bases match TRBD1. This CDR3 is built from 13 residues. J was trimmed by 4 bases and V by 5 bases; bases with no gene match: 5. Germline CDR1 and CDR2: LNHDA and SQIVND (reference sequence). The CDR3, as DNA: TGTGCCAGTAGTGAGGGGGCGCTTTACGAGCAGTACTTC. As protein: CASSEGALYEQYF.

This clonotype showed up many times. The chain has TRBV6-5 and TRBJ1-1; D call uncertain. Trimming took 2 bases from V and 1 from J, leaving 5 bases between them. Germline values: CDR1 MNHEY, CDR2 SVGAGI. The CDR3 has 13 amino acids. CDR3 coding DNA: TGTGCCAGCAGTTACGTGGAGAACACTGAAGCTTTCTTT. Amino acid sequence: CASSYVENTEAFF.

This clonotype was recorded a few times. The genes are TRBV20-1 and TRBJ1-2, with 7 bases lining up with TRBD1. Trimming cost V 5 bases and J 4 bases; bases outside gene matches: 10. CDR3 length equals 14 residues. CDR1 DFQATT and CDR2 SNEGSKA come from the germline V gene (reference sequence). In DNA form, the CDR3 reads TGCAGTGCTCTCGCTACAGGGGAAGCCTATGGCTACACCTTC. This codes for CSALATGEAYGYTF.

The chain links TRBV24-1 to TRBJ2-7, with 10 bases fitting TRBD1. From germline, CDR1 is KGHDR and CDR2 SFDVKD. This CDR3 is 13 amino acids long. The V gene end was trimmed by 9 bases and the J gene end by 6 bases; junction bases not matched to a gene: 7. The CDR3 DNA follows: TGTGCCACCGCCGGGACAGGGGACGGCGAGCAGTACTTC. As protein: CATAGTGDGEQYF.

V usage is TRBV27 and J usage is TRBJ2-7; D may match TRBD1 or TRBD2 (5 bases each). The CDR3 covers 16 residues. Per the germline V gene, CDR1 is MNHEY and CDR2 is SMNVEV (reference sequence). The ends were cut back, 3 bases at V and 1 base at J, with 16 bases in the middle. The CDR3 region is CASSFSSGTLSYEQYF. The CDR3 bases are TGTGCCAGCAGTTTCTCCTCCGGGACCCTTTCCTACGAGCAGTACTTC.

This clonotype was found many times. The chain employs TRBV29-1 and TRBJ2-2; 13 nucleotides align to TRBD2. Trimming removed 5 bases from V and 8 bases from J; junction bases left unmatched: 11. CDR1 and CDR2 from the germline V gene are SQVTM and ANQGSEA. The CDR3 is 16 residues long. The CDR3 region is CSVKLLAGGPAGELFF. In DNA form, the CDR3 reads TGCAGCGTTAAACTACTAGCGGGAGGGCCGGCAGGGGAGCTGTTTTTT.

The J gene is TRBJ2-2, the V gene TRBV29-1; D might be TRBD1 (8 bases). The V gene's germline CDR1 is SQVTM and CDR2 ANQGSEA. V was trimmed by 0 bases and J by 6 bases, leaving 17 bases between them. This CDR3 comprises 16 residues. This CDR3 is CSVEDWNRGGPGELFF. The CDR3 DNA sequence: TGCAGCGTTGAAGATTGGAACAGGGGGGGCCCCGGGGAGCTGTTTTTT.

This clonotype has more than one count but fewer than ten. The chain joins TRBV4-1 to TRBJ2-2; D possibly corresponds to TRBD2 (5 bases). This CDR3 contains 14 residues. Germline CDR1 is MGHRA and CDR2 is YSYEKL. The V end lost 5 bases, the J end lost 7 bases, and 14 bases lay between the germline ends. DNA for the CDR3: TGCGCCAGCAGCTCCCGGGAAGGTGGCGGGGAGCTGTTTTTT. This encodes CASSSREGGGELFF.

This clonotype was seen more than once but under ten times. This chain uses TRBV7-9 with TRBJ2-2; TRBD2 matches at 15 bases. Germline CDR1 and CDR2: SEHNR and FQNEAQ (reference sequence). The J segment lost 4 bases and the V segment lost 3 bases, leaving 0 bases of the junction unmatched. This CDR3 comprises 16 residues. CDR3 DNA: TGTGCCAGCAGCTTGGGACTAGCGGGGGGCACCGGGGAGCTGTTTTTT. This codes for CASSLGLAGGTGELFF.

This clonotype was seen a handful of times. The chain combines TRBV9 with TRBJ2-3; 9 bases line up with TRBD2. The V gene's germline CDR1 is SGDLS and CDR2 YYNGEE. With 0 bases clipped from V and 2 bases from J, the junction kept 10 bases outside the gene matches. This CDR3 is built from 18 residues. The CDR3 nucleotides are TGTGCCAGCAGCGTAGCTTCCAGCGGGGGGCCGTTCACAGATACGCAGTATTTT. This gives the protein CASSVASSGGPFTDTQYF.

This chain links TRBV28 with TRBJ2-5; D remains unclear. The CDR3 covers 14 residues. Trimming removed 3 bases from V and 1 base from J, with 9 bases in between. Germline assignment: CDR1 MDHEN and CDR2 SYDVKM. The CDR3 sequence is CASSLSPVQETQYF. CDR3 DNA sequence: TGTGCCAGCAGTTTGTCACCGGTCCAAGAGACCCAGTACTTC. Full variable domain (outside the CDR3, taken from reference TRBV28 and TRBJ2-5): DVKVTQSSRYLVKRTGEKVFLECVQDMDHENMFWYRQDPGLGLRLIYFSYDVKMKEKGDIPEGYSVSREKKERFSLILESASTNQTSMYLCASSLSPVQETQYFGPGTRLLVL.

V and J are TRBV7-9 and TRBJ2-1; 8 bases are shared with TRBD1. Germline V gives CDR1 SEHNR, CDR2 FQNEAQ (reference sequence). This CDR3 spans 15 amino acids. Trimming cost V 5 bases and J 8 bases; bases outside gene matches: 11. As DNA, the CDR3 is TGTGCCAGCAGCCCTGGACAGGGTGGTAGGGATGAGCAGTTCTTC. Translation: CASSPGQGGRDEQFF. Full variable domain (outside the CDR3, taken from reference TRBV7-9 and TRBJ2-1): DTGVSQNPRHKITKRGQNVTFRCDPISEHNRLYWYRQTLGQGPEFLTYFQNEAQLEKSRLLSDRFSAERPKGSFSTLEIQRTEQGDSAMYLCASSPGQGGRDEQFFGPGTRLTVL.

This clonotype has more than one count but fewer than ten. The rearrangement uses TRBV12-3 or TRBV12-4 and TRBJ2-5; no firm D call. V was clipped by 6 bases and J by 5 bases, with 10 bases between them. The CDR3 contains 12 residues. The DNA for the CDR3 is TGTGCCAGCAGCCCAATGGGTGAGACCCAGTACTTC. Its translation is CASSPMGETQYF.

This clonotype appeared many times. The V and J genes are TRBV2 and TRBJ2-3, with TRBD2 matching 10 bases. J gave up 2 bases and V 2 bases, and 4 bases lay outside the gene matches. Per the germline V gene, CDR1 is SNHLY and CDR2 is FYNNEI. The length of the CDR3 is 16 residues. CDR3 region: CASSELGLAVTDTQYF. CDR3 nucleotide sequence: TGTGCCAGCAGTGAATTAGGACTAGCGGTCACAGATACGCAGTATTTT.

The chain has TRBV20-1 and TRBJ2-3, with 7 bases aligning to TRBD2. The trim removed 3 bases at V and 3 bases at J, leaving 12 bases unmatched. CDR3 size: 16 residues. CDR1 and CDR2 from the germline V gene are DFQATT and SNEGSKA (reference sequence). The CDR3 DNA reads TGCAGTGCTAGCGCAGTAGCGGGTGGTGGGACAGATACGCAGTATTTT. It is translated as CSASAVAGGGTDTQYF.

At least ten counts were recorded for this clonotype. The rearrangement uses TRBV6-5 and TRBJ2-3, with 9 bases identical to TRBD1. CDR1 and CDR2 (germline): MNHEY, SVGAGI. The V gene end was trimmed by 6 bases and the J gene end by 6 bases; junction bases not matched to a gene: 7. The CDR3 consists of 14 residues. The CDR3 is CASRLQGARDTQYF. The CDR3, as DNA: TGTGCCAGCAGATTACAGGGGGCGAGGGATACGCAGTATTTT.